The 29 T cell receptor beta chains below come from one sample, sequenced in a study of chemoradiotherapy in HPV16-positive cancers. The protocol was immunoSEQ multiplex PCR, while the TCRdb copy is restricted to in-frame clones and leaves out a portion. The table lists fewer than 40,000 clones, 76% of them singletons, with 4.5% to 5.5% in the top ten. Sequences were derived from blood, sampled from a patient who underwent chemoradiotherapy. The receptor set was obtained from a human donor with HPV-associated anogenital cancer.

The rearrangement uses TRBV10-3 and TRBJ1-1; TRBD1 matches at 8 bases. Germline V gene data show CDR1 as ENHRY and CDR2 as SYGVKD. J was trimmed by 1 base and V by 10 bases; bases with no gene match: 14. This CDR3 is built from 16 residues. Here the CDR3 DNA reads TGTGCCACCAAGACCAGGGGGCCGGGAGGGAACACTGAAGCTTTCTTT. Protein: CATKTRGPGGNTEAFF.

The gene calls are TRBV11-2 and TRBJ1-1; D unresolved. Germline CDR1 SGHAT, CDR2 FQNNGV. The length of the CDR3 is 14 residues. V was shortened by 6 bases and J by 1 base, with 12 bases between the two germline ends. The CDR3 DNA follows: TGTGCCAGCAGTCTCCAGGTTGCGAACACTGAAGCTTTCTTT. This translates into CASSLQVANTEAFF.

This clone was recorded only once. The genes are TRBV10-1 and TRBJ2-1; 7 bases line up with TRBD2. The V and J ends lost 2 bases and 0 bases, in that order; junction bases with no gene match: 4. Germline CDR1 reads WNHNN; CDR2 reads SYGVQD (reference sequence). There are 16 residues in the CDR3. CDR3 bases: TGCGCCAGCAGTGAGCTAGCGGTCAGCTCCTACAATGAGCAGTTCTTC. This sequence encodes CASSELAVSSYNEQFF.

This sequence joins TRBV7-9 and TRBJ2-3, with unresolved D. Germline V gene sequence: CDR1 SEHNR, CDR2 FQNEAQ (reference sequence). The V end lost 2 bases, the J end lost 7 bases, and 7 bases lay between the germline ends. The CDR3 consists of 12 residues. The CDR3 region has the DNA TGTGCCAGCAGCTTAAGCGCACATACGCAGTATTTT. As protein: CASSLSAHTQYF.

The chain combines TRBV7-9 with TRBJ1-1; possible D gene TRBD1, 6 bases. Germline loops: CDR1 SEHNR, CDR2 FQNEAQ (reference sequence). Trimming removed 2 bases at V and 5 bases at J, with 12 bases between. The CDR3 totals 14 residues. CDR3 protein: CASSLIGGATEAFF. CDR3 nucleotide sequence: TGTGCCAGCAGCTTAATCGGGGGGGCAACTGAAGCTTTCTTT. Based on the CDR3 plus reference TRBV7-9 and TRBJ1-1, the full variable domain is DTGVSQNPRHKITKRGQNVTFRCDPISEHNRLYWYRQTLGQGPEFLTYFQNEAQLEKSRLLSDRFSAERPKGSFSTLEIQRTEQGDSAMYLCASSLIGGATEAFFGQGTRLTVV.

In its sample, this clone was seen once. The genes are TRBV10-3 and TRBJ2-7; perhaps TRBD1 as D (6 bases). Trimming pared 7 bases from V and 2 bases from J, leaving 12 bases between. The germline CDR1 and CDR2 sequences are ENHRY and SYGVKD. The CDR3 is 13 amino acids. This CDR3 reads CAINRDPTYEQYF. The CDR3 DNA is TGTGCCATCAACAGGGACCCGACCTACGAGCAGTACTTC.

The chain couples TRBV25-1 to TRBJ2-7, with TRBD1 identical over 7 bases. The CDR3 length is 13 residues. The V and J ends lost 6 bases and 6 bases, in that order; junction bases with no gene match: 8. CDR1 is MGHDK and CDR2 is SYGVNS in the germline V gene. The CDR3 DNA reads TGTGCCAGCAGCCTGGACAGGATCCGCGAGCAGTACTTC. Translating gives CASSLDRIREQYF.

As for this clone: The same CDR3 can be traced to other DNA sequences in this sample. The V call is TRBV5-6, the J call TRBJ1-1, with unresolved D. The CDR3 is made up of 12 amino acids. Germline V gene lookup returns CDR1 SGHDT and CDR2 YYEEEE. V gave up 1 base and J gave up 5 bases, with 6 bases separating them. The CDR3 DNA reads TGTGCCAGCAGCTTGCGGGGAACTGAAGCTTTCTTT. This encodes CASSLRGTEAFF.

The V call is TRBV15, the J call TRBJ2-7; D remains unclear. From germline, CDR1 is LNHNV and CDR2 YYDKDF (reference sequence). This CDR3 contains 13 residues. The V end was cut by 1 base, the J end by 1 base, with 5 bases between. In nucleotides, the CDR3 is TGTGCCACCAGCAGAGGGGATTCCTACGAGCAGTACTTC. Its protein product is CATSRGDSYEQYF. Complete variable domain (other parts from reference TRBV15 and TRBJ2-7): DAMVIQNPRYQVTQFGKPVTLSCSQTLNHNVMYWYQQKSSQAPKLLFHYYDKDFNNEADTPDNFQSRRPNTSFCFLDIRSPGLGDTAMYLCATSRGDSYEQYFGPGTRLTVT.

There are a few counts of this clone. The V call is TRBV7-2, the J call TRBJ1-2; 10 bases agree with TRBD1. The germline gives CDR1 SGHTA, CDR2 FQGNSA. V gave up 5 bases and J gave up 8 bases; unmatched junction bases: 5. The CDR3 length is 13 residues. CDR3 residues: CASSPGQGGGYTF. The CDR3 nucleotides read TGTGCCAGCAGCCCAGGACAGGGGGGCGGCTACACCTTC.

This clone was recorded only once. The rearrangement links TRBV30 to TRBJ2-3; 9 bases match TRBD2. This CDR3 is 13 amino acids long. Trimming removed 4 bases from V and 2 bases from J; junction bases left unmatched: 1. Germline loops: CDR1 GTSNPN, CDR2 SVGIG (reference sequence). The CDR3 DNA reads TGTGCCTGGACTAGCGGGGACACAGATACGCAGTATTTT. Amino acid sequence: CAWTSGDTDTQYF.

V usage is TRBV14 and J usage is TRBJ1-4, with a tentative D call TRBD1 (6 bases). Germline values: CDR1 SGHDN, CDR2 FVKESK. Between the trimmed V and J ends, which lost 0 bases and 5 bases, there was a span of 13 bases. The CDR3 has 16 amino acids. CDR3 DNA: TGTGCCAGCAGCCAAGAAGGGGGGCTCAGAAATGAAAAACTGTTTTTT. Protein: CASSQEGGLRNEKLFF.

The J gene is TRBJ1-2, the V gene TRBV6-1; D uncertain. The CDR3 has 14 residues. Between the trimmed V and J ends, which lost 6 bases and 2 bases, there was a span of 13 bases. Germline V gene data show CDR1 as MNHNS and CDR2 as SASEGT. The CDR3 coding sequence is TGTGCCAGCAGGAGGGCATCGGTCAACTATGGCTACACCTTC. It translates to CASRRASVNYGYTF.

The sample holds a few counts of this clone. V gene TRBV6-6 combines with J gene TRBJ1-2; D ambiguous. The CDR3 has 11 residues. Trimming pared 2 bases from V and 8 bases from J, leaving 6 bases between. Germline CDR1 is MNHNY and CDR2 is SVGAGI (reference sequence). In nucleotides, the CDR3 is TGTGCCAGCAGTTACAGTAACGGCTACACCTTC. Translated, it gives CASSYSNGYTF.

This chain joins TRBV5-1 and TRBJ2-2; the D call may be TRBD1 or TRBD2 (5 bases each). Germline V gene sequence: CDR1 SGHRS, CDR2 YFSETQ. With 2 bases removed from V and 6 bases from J, the gap between germline ends came to 8 bases. The CDR3 consists of 13 residues. The CDR3 DNA sequence: TGCGCCAGCAGCTTTAGAGGGGCCGGGGAGCTGTTTTTT. Amino acid sequence: CASSFRGAGELFF.

The chain uses TRBV4-1 and TRBJ2-1, with D possibly TRBD2 on 6 matching bases. CDR3 length equals 17 residues. V lost 4 bases, J lost 4 bases, and 20 bases lay in between. Germline loops: CDR1 MGHRA, CDR2 YSYEKL. The CDR3 is CASSPRTGLATYNEQFF. CDR3 coding DNA: TGCGCCAGCAGCCCGCGGACCGGGCTAGCGACTTACAATGAGCAGTTCTTC.

The chain couples TRBV4-2 to TRBJ2-3, with D possibly matching TRBD2 (5 bases). The V and J ends lost 1 base and 6 bases respectively, with 11 bases between them. The CDR3 has 14 residues. Germline V CDR1 and CDR2: LGHNA, YNFKEQ. The CDR3 loop is CASSQVGDLDTQYF. DNA of the CDR3: TGTGCCAGCAGCCAAGTCGGGGATTTGGATACGCAGTATTTT.

The rearrangement joins TRBV7-9 to TRBJ1-5; 10 bases agree with TRBD1. The CDR3 covers 13 residues. Germline V gives CDR1 SEHNR, CDR2 FQNEAQ (reference sequence). V was clipped by 8 bases and J by 4 bases; unmatched bases: 2. The CDR3 sequence is CASDRGQNQPQHF. The CDR3 DNA follows: TGTGCCAGCGACAGGGGGCAAAATCAGCCCCAGCATTTT. The variable domain in full, with the rest retrieved from reference TRBV7-9 and TRBJ1-5, is DTGVSQNPRHKITKRGQNVTFRCDPISEHNRLYWYRQTLGQGPEFLTYFQNEAQLEKSRLLSDRFSAERPKGSFSTLEIQRTEQGDSAMYLCASDRGQNQPQHFGDGTRLSIL.

The chain carries TRBV6-5 and TRBJ1-4; D gene unclear. Trimming shortened V by 0 bases and J by 8 bases, and 10 bases separated the two germline ends. The length of the CDR3 is 14 residues. Germline assignment: CDR1 MNHEY and CDR2 SVGAGI. This CDR3 reads CASSYSGTREKLFF. CDR3 sequence (DNA): TGTGCCAGCAGTTACTCTGGAACGAGGGAAAAACTGTTTTTT.

The chain couples TRBV14 to TRBJ2-7, with TRBD1 matching 11 bases. Per the germline V gene, CDR1 is SGHDN and CDR2 is FVKESK. V gave up 5 bases and J gave up 2 bases; unmatched junction bases: 8. The CDR3 runs to 16 residues. The CDR3 region has the DNA TGTGCCAGCAGCTCGGGAGGGACAGGGGGAACCTACGAGCAGTACTTC. Amino acid sequence: CASSSGGTGGTYEQYF.

This clone showed up just once. This chain connects TRBV5-4 to TRBJ2-2; D might be TRBD1 or TRBD2, each matching 6 bases. This CDR3 is 15 amino acids long. V lost 0 bases to trimming and J lost 5 bases, with 11 bases between them. Germline assignment: CDR1 SGHNT and CDR2 YYREEE (reference sequence). CDR3: CASSLGGAYTGELFF. CDR3 nucleotides: TGTGCCAGCAGCTTGGGGGGGGCTTATACCGGGGAGCTGTTTTTT. Full variable domain (remainder filled in from reference TRBV5-4 and TRBJ2-2): ETGVTQSPTHLIKTRGQQVTLRCSSQSGHNTVSWYQQALGQGPQFIFQYYREEENGRGNFPPRFSGLQFPNYSSELNVNALELDDSALYLCASSLGGAYTGELFFGEGSRLTVL.

This sequence joins TRBV19 and TRBJ2-7; D remains unclear. CDR3 length: 14 residues. The germline V gene has CDR1 LNHDA and CDR2 SQIVND (reference sequence). The V end was cut by 0 bases, the J end by 2 bases, with 8 bases between. For the CDR3, the DNA is TGTGCCAGTAGTATAGACAGTAAGGCCTACGAGCAGTACTTC. Its protein is CASSIDSKAYEQYF. The entire variable domain, with the rest obtained from reference TRBV19 and TRBJ2-7, is as follows: DGGITQSPKYLFRKEGQNVTLSCEQNLNHDAMYWYRQDPGQGLRLIYYSQIVNDFQKGDIAEGYSVSREKKESFPLTVTSAQKNPTAFYLCASSIDSKAYEQYFGPGTRLTVT.

The chain has TRBV9 and TRBJ2-7; D unresolved. This CDR3 spans 14 amino acids. The V end lost 0 bases, the J end lost 2 bases, and 9 bases lay between the germline ends. Germline V gene sequence: CDR1 SGDLS, CDR2 YYNGEE. CDR3 amino acids: CASSVAAATYEQYF. The CDR3 nucleotides are TGTGCCAGCAGCGTAGCGGCGGCCACCTACGAGCAGTACTTC.

The V call is TRBV30, the J call TRBJ1-6; tentatively, D is TRBD1 (5 bases). This CDR3 is 16 amino acids long. The germline V and J ends were trimmed by 0 bases and 0 bases, with 9 bases remaining between them. CDR1 GTSNPN and CDR2 SVGIG come from the germline V gene (reference sequence). The CDR3 loop is CAWSVRDGSYNSPLHF. In nucleotides, the CDR3 is TGTGCCTGGAGTGTACGGGACGGCTCCTATAATTCACCCCTCCACTTT.

Here the CDR3 reads CASSWGQGLGEQYF. Here the CDR3 DNA reads TGTGCCAGCAGCTGGGGACAGGGTCTGGGGGAGCAGTACTTC. This chain links TRBV7-9 with TRBJ2-7, with 9 bases that match TRBD1. V gave up 4 bases and J gave up 7 bases; unmatched junction bases: 8. CDR1 and CDR2 from the germline V gene are SEHNR and FQNEAQ (reference sequence). The CDR3 runs 14 residues.

The chain links TRBV11-2 to TRBJ1-5; D is unresolved. V gave up 4 bases and J gave up 3 bases, with 7 bases separating them. The CDR3 contains 13 residues. Germline CDR1 SGHAT, CDR2 FQNNGV. This CDR3 reads CASSWDHNQPQHF. DNA of the CDR3: TGTGCCAGCAGCTGGGATCACAATCAGCCCCAGCATTTT.

The chain is built from TRBV2 and TRBJ1-2; TRBD1 agrees at 8 bases. CDR1 is SNHLY, CDR2 FYNNEI, per germline. CDR3 length: 15 amino acids. V gave up 6 bases and J gave up 3 bases; unmatched junction bases: 9. The chain's CDR3 is CASRESGGADYGYTF. The DNA for the CDR3 is TGTGCCAGCAGGGAATCAGGGGGCGCCGACTATGGCTACACCTTC.

This chain joins TRBV25-1 and TRBJ1-5, with TRBD1 identical over 8 bases. The junction had 9 bases not matched to a gene; V was cut back by 4 bases and J by 7 bases. CDR1 is MGHDK, CDR2 SYGVNS, per germline. This CDR3 is 15 amino acids long. CDR3 protein: CASSASGGTGQPQHF. The DNA for the CDR3 is TGTGCCAGCAGTGCGTCAGGGGGCACCGGACAGCCCCAGCATTTT.

V is TRBV11-2 and J is TRBJ1-2; 7 nucleotides match TRBD1. Germline values: CDR1 SGHAT, CDR2 FQNNGV. With 5 bases clipped from V and 3 bases from J, the junction kept 12 bases outside the gene matches. The CDR3 has 16 residues. The CDR3 DNA sequence: TGTGCCAGCAGCACCGTTTTGGACAGGAGGGACTATGGCTACACCTTC. Amino acid sequence: CASSTVLDRRDYGYTF.